The 25 T cell receptor beta chains presented below share a single source sample, sequenced in a study of cytomegalovirus exposure and HLA in healthy donors. Primers for the PCR totalled 60 Vbeta and 13 Jbeta. The method was immunoSEQ multiplex PCR; TCRdb's version includes in-frame clones alone and lacks a portion of them. This sample has roughly 150,000 clones, with more than 60% found just once. Sequencing was carried out using PBMCs. These TCRs come from a man aged 18 to 35 in good health and CMV-seropositive.

This rearrangement joins TRBV30 to TRBJ2-7; D gene uncertain. Germline CDR1 reads GTSNPN; CDR2 reads SVGIG (reference sequence). V was shortened by 3 bases and J by 6 bases, with 9 bases between the two germline ends. The CDR3 is made up of 11 amino acids. The CDR3 nucleotides are TGTGCCTGGAGCCAAAGCCTCGAGCAGTACTTC. This translates into CAWSQSLEQYF.

The gene calls are TRBV9 and TRBJ1-2, with a possible D match to TRBD1 (5 bases). CDR3 length equals 14 residues. Germline CDR1 SGDLS, CDR2 YYNGEE. V gave up 5 bases and J gave up 5 bases, with 16 bases separating them. CDR3 sequence (DNA): TGTGCCAGCAGTGTCAGGGATCCAGGGTATGGCTACACCTTC. Its translation: CASSVRDPGYGYTF.

The V call is TRBV27, the J call TRBJ2-7; D possibly corresponds to TRBD1 (5 bases). CDR1 MNHEY and CDR2 SMNVEV come from the germline V gene (reference sequence). Trimming removed 4 bases at V and 3 bases at J, with 10 bases between. CDR3 length: 13 residues. For the CDR3, the DNA is TGTGCCAGCAGTTCTCGCCAGGGCTACGAGCAGTACTTC. Its translation is CASSSRQGYEQYF.

The rearrangement uses TRBV19 and TRBJ2-6, with D tentatively TRBD1 (6 bases). Germline CDR1 is LNHDA and CDR2 is SQIVND (reference sequence). V lost 6 bases and J lost 0, with 12 bases in between. CDR3 length equals 16 residues. The CDR3 sequence: CASSGRTASGANVLTF. The CDR3 DNA reads TGTGCCAGTAGCGGGCGGACAGCCTCTGGGGCCAACGTCCTGACTTTC.

The chain has TRBV5-1 and TRBJ2-2, with D perhaps matching TRBD1 (5 bases). Germline values: CDR1 SGHRS, CDR2 YFSETQ. The CDR3 is 13 amino acids. The ends were cut back, 0 bases at V and 9 bases at J, with 9 bases in the middle. The CDR3: CASSLGGLRELFF. In DNA, the CDR3 is TGCGCCAGCAGCTTGGGGGGCTTGAGGGAGCTGTTTTTT.

The genes are TRBV29-1 and TRBJ1-4; 9 bases agree with TRBD1. The CDR3 is 13 amino acids. Germline V lookup: CDR1 SQVTM, CDR2 ANQGSEA. The ends lost 6 bases at V and 8 bases at J; junction bases unmatched: 7. The CDR3: CSVVDRGGEKLFF. The CDR3 DNA is TGCAGCGTGGTGGACAGGGGAGGGGAAAAACTGTTTTTT.

This clone was detected a few times. The rearrangement joins TRBV5-4 to TRBJ2-3, with TRBD2 identical over 14 bases. V was pared by 2 bases and J by 6 bases, with 5 bases of the junction left unmatched. Germline assignment: CDR1 SGHNT and CDR2 YYREEE (reference sequence). The CDR3 totals 16 residues. The CDR3 is CASSFPTSGGADTQYF. CDR3 DNA: TGTGCCAGCAGCTTCCCGACTAGCGGGGGGGCCGATACGCAGTATTTT.

V and J are TRBV7-3 and TRBJ2-2; 7 bases are shared with TRBD2. Germline CDR1 is SGHTA and CDR2 is FQGTGA. The CDR3 loop spans 16 amino acids. V dropped 1 base and J dropped 5; count of bases not matched to a gene: 7. Here the CDR3 DNA reads TGTGCCAGCAGCTTAATCGGCGGGAGAGAGACCGGGGAGCTGTTTTTT. Protein: CASSLIGGRETGELFF.

This clone appeared a few times. V is TRBV7-3 and J is TRBJ2-7, with 7 bases fitting TRBD2. The CDR3 is 16 amino acids. J lost 5 bases, V lost 0 bases, and 10 bases had no gene match. Germline V gives CDR1 SGHTA, CDR2 FQGTGA. CDR3 residues: CASSLTVAGPGHEQYF. CDR3 DNA: TGTGCCAGCAGCTTAACAGTAGCGGGTCCAGGGCACGAGCAGTACTTC.

The chain joins TRBV4-1 to TRBJ1-5, with a tentative D call TRBD1 (5 bases). From germline, CDR1 is MGHRA and CDR2 YSYEKL. The V end was cut by 3 bases, the J end by 5 bases, with 14 bases between. The CDR3 sequence is 15 residues long. The DNA for the CDR3 is TGCGCCAGCAGCCATTCGATACAGGCCGATCAGCCCCAGCATTTT. This gives the protein CASSHSIQADQPQHF.

V and J are TRBV5-1 and TRBJ2-1; 11 positions agree with TRBD2. The length of the CDR3 is 15 residues. CDR1 and CDR2 from the germline V gene are SGHRS and YFSETQ. V was clipped by 4 bases and J by 8 bases; unmatched bases: 8. DNA of the CDR3: TGCGCCAGCAGCCCAGGACTAGCGGGCCTCGATGAGCAGTTCTTC. Amino acid sequence: CASSPGLAGLDEQFF.

The rearrangement joins TRBV28 to TRBJ1-5; 9 bases align to TRBD1. V lost 6 bases, J lost 5 bases, and 8 bases stayed unmatched. The CDR3 has 15 residues. Germline loops: CDR1 MDHEN, CDR2 SYDVKM. The CDR3 loop reads CASRETGGAHQPQHF. The CDR3 DNA sequence: TGTGCCAGCAGGGAAACAGGGGGCGCGCATCAGCCCCAGCATTTT.

The V and J genes are TRBV27 and TRBJ1-5; D possibly corresponds to TRBD1 (6 bases). CDR1 and CDR2 (germline): MNHEY, SMNVEV (reference sequence). Trimming took off 4 bases at V and 11 bases at J, with 15 bases between the two ends. This CDR3 has 13 amino acids. CDR3 DNA: TGTGCCAGCAGTTCCTCCACAGGGTATGCCCAGCATTTT. It codes for CASSSSTGYAQHF.

V and J are TRBV25-1 and TRBJ1-6; D is ambiguous. The CDR3 loop spans 13 amino acids. Germline V gene lookup returns CDR1 MGHDK and CDR2 SYGVNS. V gave up 4 bases and J gave up 7 bases, with 8 bases separating them. Here the CDR3 reads CASSAGNNSPLHF. CDR3 sequence (DNA): TGTGCCAGCAGTGCGGGGAACAATTCACCCCTCCACTTT. The whole variable domain, remainder taken from reference TRBV25-1 and TRBJ1-6, is EADIYQTPRYLVIGTGKKITLECSQTMGHDKMYWYQQDPGMELHLIHYSYGVNSTEKGDLSSESTVSRIRTEHFPLTLESARPSHTSQYLCASSAGNNSPLHFGNGTRLTVT.

The V gene is TRBV5-1, the J gene TRBJ1-1; perhaps TRBD1 as D (6 bases). In germline, CDR1 is SGHRS, CDR2 YFSETQ. This CDR3 region has 16 residues. Trimming shortened V by 0 bases and J by 1 base, and 13 bases separated the two germline ends. This CDR3 is CASSLALVGGNTEAFF. The CDR3 nucleotides are TGCGCCAGCAGCTTGGCCCTGGTAGGGGGGAACACTGAAGCTTTCTTT.

CDR3 protein: CASSLDRGQGSRRDGYTF. The DNA for the CDR3 is TGTGCCAGCAGTTTAGATAGGGGACAGGGAAGTAGGAGAGATGGCTACACCTTC. V gene TRBV28 combines with J gene TRBJ1-2; TRBD1 aligns across 9 bases. CDR3 length: 18 amino acids. From germline, CDR1 is MDHEN and CDR2 SYDVKM. The V gene end was trimmed by 2 bases and the J gene end by 6 bases; junction bases not matched to a gene: 16.

The chain carries TRBV5-4 and TRBJ2-1, with TRBD2 matching over 7 bases. Trimming at V came to 5 bases and at J to 7 bases, leaving 9 bases not matched to a gene. The CDR3 consists of 14 residues. Germline V CDR1 and CDR2: SGHNT, YYREEE (reference sequence). In DNA form, the CDR3 reads TGTGCCAGCAGGGAGCGGGAAAGAGAGAATGAGCAGTTCTTC. The encoded protein is CASRERERENEQFF.

This sequence joins TRBV2 and TRBJ2-5; TRBD2 agrees at 12 bases. Trimming took 6 bases from V and 9 from J; bases not matched to a gene: 14. The CDR3 length is 16 residues. Germline V lookup: CDR1 SNHLY, CDR2 FYNNEI. CDR3 in amino acids: CASRGRLAGAESAQYF. The CDR3 DNA reads as TGTGCCAGCAGGGGAAGACTAGCGGGAGCGGAGTCGGCCCAGTACTTC.

The chain combines TRBV14 with TRBJ1-3; D is uncertain. The V and J ends lost 1 base and 0 bases respectively, with 10 bases between them. Looked up from germline, CDR1 is SGHDN and CDR2 is FVKESK. The length of the CDR3 is 16 residues. The CDR3 reads CASSQVPFLSGNTIYF. CDR3 DNA sequence: TGTGCCAGCAGCCAAGTCCCGTTCCTCTCTGGAAACACCATATATTTT.

The V gene is TRBV11-2, the J gene TRBJ2-1; 10 nucleotides match TRBD2. Germline CDR1 is SGHAT and CDR2 is FQNNGV. V shed 1 base, J shed 7 bases, and the junction held 7 bases outside the gene matches. The CDR3 has 16 residues. Written as DNA, the CDR3 is TGTGCCAGCAGCTTAGCGACTAGCGGGCCAGCTAATGAGCAGTTCTTC. This encodes CASSLATSGPANEQFF.

This chain joins TRBV5-1 and TRBJ2-7; D possibly corresponds to TRBD1 (5 bases). The V and J ends lost 3 bases and 3 bases respectively, with 7 bases between them. CDR3 length: 12 amino acids. Germline V gene data show CDR1 as SGHRS and CDR2 as YFSETQ. CDR3 protein: CASSYDSYEQYF. Here the CDR3 DNA reads TGCGCCAGCAGCTACGACAGCTACGAGCAGTACTTC.

The chain combines TRBV4-1 with TRBJ2-1; 10 bases match TRBD2. J lost 6 bases, V lost 1 base, and 9 bases had no gene match. Looked up from germline, CDR1 is MGHRA and CDR2 is YSYEKL. CDR3 size: 17 residues. CDR3 region: CASSQVWGTSGINEQFF. CDR3 nucleotide sequence: TGCGCCAGCAGCCAAGTGTGGGGAACTAGCGGGATCAATGAGCAGTTCTTC.

This clone was detected a few times. The rearrangement uses TRBV6-5 and TRBJ1-4; D might be TRBD1 (5 bases). Germline V CDR1 and CDR2: MNHEY, SVGAGI. This CDR3 comprises 16 residues. V lost 0 bases to trimming and J lost 4 bases, with 12 bases between them. CDR3: CASSYSGQGYNEKLFF. CDR3 DNA: TGTGCCAGCAGTTACTCCGGGCAGGGCTATAATGAAAAACTGTTTTTT.

This clone was detected a few times. The gene calls are TRBV4-1 and TRBJ2-5, with a tentative D call TRBD1 (7 bases). CDR1 MGHRA and CDR2 YSYEKL come from the germline V gene. This CDR3 is built from 15 residues. Trimming stripped 0 bases from V and 7 bases from J, with 15 bases between. CDR3 bases: TGCGCCAGCAGCCAAGATCGGCACAGGGGAGGGACCCAGTACTTC. It codes for CASSQDRHRGGTQYF.

This chain joins TRBV30 and TRBJ2-1, with 8 positions matching TRBD2. V lost 5 bases, J lost 0 bases, and 3 bases stayed unmatched. Germline V gives CDR1 GTSNPN, CDR2 SVGIG (reference sequence). CDR3 size: 14 residues. The CDR3 region is CAWGSGSSYNEQFF. The CDR3 nucleotides read TGTGCCTGGGGAAGCGGGAGCTCCTACAATGAGCAGTTCTTC.